The clone carrying this TCR beta chain was picked up a small number of times. Its antigen is not known. The data belong to a study of tumor-infiltrating lymphocytes in localized non-small cell lung cancer. The wider study: Patients included smokers and never-smokers with various histologies, some sampled after neoadjuvant chemotherapy. Study observations and caveats: T-cell fraction did not differ between immunotypes IM1 and IM2. Technical variation could not be separated from intratumor heterogeneity here. Available tissue quantity limited TCR sequencing to a patient subset.

This CDR3 region has 15 residues. The trim removed 5 bases at V and 5 bases at J, leaving 6 bases unmatched. Germline loops: CDR1 LGHNT, CDR2 FRNRAP. Clones were read by immunoSEQ multiplex PCR, and TCRdb kept only the in-frame ones, dropping some. Of 2,500 to 3,000 clones in the sample, approximately 52% were seen once. The chain recombines TRBV12-5 with TRBJ2-1; 10 bases line up with TRBD1. The receptor was isolated from a human donor with non-small cell lung cancer. Sequenced: uninvolved lung tissue not adjacent to the tumor. Here the CDR3 DNA reads TGTGCTAGTGGTACGGGGACAGGGGTAAACAATGAGCAGTTCTTC. Its protein is CASGTGTGVNNEQFF.